This T cell receptor (beta chain) derives from a study of response to subunit inactivated influenza vaccine. Findings and caveats of the study: Each seasonal influenza vaccination recruits few new T cells, the authors suggested.

Germline values: CDR1 SNHLY, CDR2 FYNNEI. This CDR3 spans 13 amino acids. V was cut by 4 bases and J by 6 bases, with 12 bases left in between. TCRdb re-called the RT-PCR reads through MiXCR, storing one row per CDR3 protein. This table has some 500,000 distinct CDR3 sequences, 16% appearing once. A note on this clonotype: Its antigen is unknown.

This sequence originates from a man between 50 and 75 years old who received an inactivated influenza vaccine. The source material was CD4+ T cells sorted from PBMCs, sampled around 25 months after vaccination. The chain recombines TRBV2 with TRBJ1-1; no clear D gene. The DNA for the CDR3 is TGTGCCAGCAGTGTGGCCGTTCGGGCTGAAGCTTTCTTT. The encoded protein is CASSVAVRAEAFF. Drawing the rest from reference TRBV2 and TRBJ1-1, the complete variable domain is EPEVTQTPSHQVTQMGQEVILRCVPISNHLYFYWYRQILGQKVEFLVSFYNNEISEKSEIFDDQFSVERPDGSNFTLKIRSTKLEDSAMYFCASSVAVRAEAFFGQGTRLTVV.